A single sample is the source of the 21 T cell receptor beta chains below, sequenced in a study of cytomegalovirus exposure and HLA in healthy donors. A multiplex PCR was run with 60 Vbeta primers and 13 Jbeta primers. Here immunoSEQ multiplex PCR was the method, and the copy in TCRdb shows in-frame clones only, minus some. This sample has roughly 140,000 clones, with 63% found just once. What was sequenced was PBMCs. All receptors come from a woman aged 55-70 years in good health and CMV-seropositive.

This clone has more than one count but fewer than ten. The CDR3 nucleotides read TGTGCCAGCAGTTCCGGGACTAGCAGCCGTTTTGGGACCCAGTACTTC. It encodes CASSSGTSSRFGTQYF. V gene TRBV13 combines with J gene TRBJ2-5; 9 nucleotides line up with TRBD2. The CDR3 loop spans 16 amino acids. Germline CDR1 PRHDT, CDR2 FYEKMQ (reference sequence). V shed 6 bases, J shed 7 bases, and the junction held 15 bases outside the gene matches.

The gene calls are TRBV6-5 and TRBJ2-1; tentatively, D is TRBD2 (6 bases). CDR1 MNHEY and CDR2 SVGAGI come from the germline V gene. The CDR3 runs 15 residues. V lost 4 bases and J lost 2, with 12 bases in between. CDR3 nucleotides: TGTGCCAGCAGTTTCGGGGGAGTCCCCTACAATGAGCAGTTCTTC. Its translation is CASSFGGVPYNEQFF.

This clone was observed once. The J gene is TRBJ2-1, the V gene TRBV27; D remains unclear. V lost 6 bases and J lost 0, with 9 bases in between. CDR1 and CDR2 from the germline V gene are MNHEY and SMNVEV (reference sequence). This CDR3 contains 14 residues. In DNA form, the CDR3 reads TGTGCCAGCAGCCCAGCGAGCTCCTACAATGAGCAGTTCTTC. This sequence encodes CASSPASSYNEQFF.

V usage is TRBV6-1 and J usage is TRBJ2-7; D is possibly TRBD1 (8 bases). The CDR3 runs to 15 residues. Looked up from germline, CDR1 is MNHNS and CDR2 is SASEGT. Trimming left V 0 bases short and J 4 bases short, with 13 bases between. The CDR3 protein is CASSEAPQGGYEQYF. Here the CDR3 DNA reads TGTGCCAGCAGTGAAGCTCCACAGGGGGGGTACGAGCAGTACTTC.

The chain employs TRBV6-4 and TRBJ2-7, with D perhaps TRBD1 (6 bases). In germline, CDR1 is MRHNA, CDR2 SNTAGT. Deletions cut 8 bases from V and 0 bases from J, with 17 bases between. This CDR3 is 15 amino acids long. Here the CDR3 reads CASSDRIGTSYEQYF. In DNA form, the CDR3 reads TGTGCCAGCTCCGACAGGATCGGAACCTCCTACGAGCAGTACTTC.

For this clone: Other DNA sequences in this specimen translate into the identical CDR3. The chain links TRBV28 to TRBJ1-2; TRBD1 is a possible D gene (6 bases). Germline V gene lookup returns CDR1 MDHEN and CDR2 SYDVKM. CDR3 length: 13 residues. The V end lost 6 bases, the J end lost 1 base, and 9 bases lay between the germline ends. In DNA form, the CDR3 reads TGTGCCAGCAGACCACAGGGTAACTATGGCTACACCTTC. This sequence encodes CASRPQGNYGYTF.

V gene TRBV5-4 combines with J gene TRBJ2-1, with TRBD1 matching over 8 bases. The CDR3 length is 16 residues. Germline assignment: CDR1 SGHNT and CDR2 YYREEE (reference sequence). J lost 6 bases, V lost 1 base, and 9 bases had no gene match. The CDR3 DNA reads TGTGCCAGCAGCTTGTCCGCGACAGGGGTACCCAATGAGCAGTTCTTC. Translated, it gives CASSLSATGVPNEQFF.

The rearrangement links TRBV27 to TRBJ2-1, with 10 bases matching TRBD1. V shed 8 bases and J 11 bases; nucleotides not matched to a gene: 9. Germline-derived CDR1 and CDR2 are MNHEY and SMNVEV (reference sequence). The CDR3 runs to 13 residues. The CDR3: CASGRQGASKQFF. In DNA form, the CDR3 reads TGTGCCAGCGGCAGACAGGGGGCAAGTAAGCAGTTCTTC.

The V and J genes are TRBV7-6 and TRBJ1-4; D ambiguous. The length of the CDR3 is 14 residues. Looked up from germline, CDR1 is SGHVS and CDR2 is FNYEAQ. V was trimmed by 2 bases and J by 0 bases, leaving 4 bases between them. The CDR3, as DNA: TGTGCCAGCAGCTTACAGACAACTAATGAAAAACTGTTTTTT. This gives the protein CASSLQTTNEKLFF.

This rearrangement joins TRBV20-1 to TRBJ2-5; D ambiguous. V dropped 3 bases and J dropped 4 bases, with 6 bases sitting between them. The CDR3 length is 11 residues. CDR1 is DFQATT and CDR2 is SNEGSKA in the germline V gene (reference sequence). The DNA of the CDR3 is TGCAGTGCTAGCCGGGTAGAGACCCAGTACTTC. Its translation is CSASRVETQYF.

This clone was seen many times. The chain links TRBV7-8 to TRBJ1-1, with a possible D match to TRBD1 (5 bases). Trimming left V 1 base short and J 4 bases short, with 10 bases between. CDR1 is SGHVS and CDR2 is FQNEAQ in the germline V gene. The CDR3 loop spans 14 amino acids. The CDR3: CASSLGTLGTEAFF. The CDR3 nucleotides read TGTGCCAGCAGCTTAGGGACATTGGGCACTGAAGCTTTCTTT.

This sequence joins TRBV5-5 and TRBJ2-7; a possible D gene is TRBD1 (6 bases). The CDR3 is 15 amino acids. V dropped 0 bases and J dropped 1 base, with 11 bases sitting between them. The germline CDR1 and CDR2 sequences are SGHKS and YYEKEE (reference sequence). In nucleotides, the CDR3 is TGTGCCAGCAGCTTGGACAGGGCTTATTCCTACGAGCAGTACTTC. Translation: CASSLDRAYSYEQYF.

This rearrangement joins TRBV7-2 to TRBJ2-3, with unresolved D. This CDR3 is built from 16 residues. CDR1 SGHTA and CDR2 FQGNSA come from the germline V gene. V lost 1 base and J 2 bases, leaving 13 bases between the germline ends. The CDR3 spells CASSLGSGQNTDTQYF. DNA of the CDR3: TGTGCCAGCAGCTTAGGGTCTGGGCAGAACACAGATACGCAGTATTTT.

The chain uses TRBV4-1 and TRBJ2-1; TRBD2 aligns across 10 bases. The CDR3 has 13 amino acids. V lost 6 bases, J lost 9 bases, and 5 bases stayed unmatched. Germline V gene lookup returns CDR1 MGHRA and CDR2 YSYEKL. The CDR3 is CASRASGRLEQFF. Here the CDR3 DNA reads TGCGCCAGCAGAGCTAGCGGGAGACTTGAGCAGTTCTTC.

The genes are TRBV28 and TRBJ1-5; a possible D gene is TRBD1 (6 bases). V was cut by 6 bases and J by 4 bases, with 13 bases left in between. The CDR3 is made up of 14 amino acids. The germline gives CDR1 MDHEN, CDR2 SYDVKM. CDR3: CASRGTSLNQPQHF. DNA of the CDR3: TGTGCCAGCAGGGGGACAAGCCTTAATCAGCCCCAGCATTTT.

CDR3 sequence reads: CASRASGSFEQFF. CDR3 DNA sequence: TGCGCCAGCAGGGCTAGCGGGAGCTTTGAGCAGTTCTTC. The rearrangement joins TRBV5-1 to TRBJ2-1; 10 bases are shared with TRBD2. V lost 5 bases and J lost 9; bases outside the gene matches: 5. Germline V CDR1 and CDR2: SGHRS, YFSETQ. The CDR3 spans 13 residues.

In this sample, this clone turned up a few times. This chain joins TRBV5-6 and TRBJ2-4; a possible D gene is TRBD1 (6 bases). The V and J ends lost 3 bases and 6 bases respectively, with 13 bases between them. Germline CDR1 reads SGHDT; CDR2 reads YYEEEE. The CDR3 runs 14 residues. In DNA form, the CDR3 reads TGTGCCAGCAGCTCCGGGACAACGACAAACATTCAGTACTTC. Protein: CASSSGTTTNIQYF.

The chain uses TRBV4-2 and TRBJ2-5, with TRBD2 matching 12 bases. Germline CDR1 reads LGHNA; CDR2 reads YNFKEQ. The V segment lost 0 bases and the J segment 3 bases; nucleotides outside the gene matches: 5. This CDR3 is built from 17 residues. This CDR3 is CASSQDSRLAGEETQYF. CDR3 in DNA: TGTGCCAGCAGCCAAGATAGTAGACTAGCGGGAGAAGAGACCCAGTACTTC.

This clone was found a few times. The J gene is TRBJ2-1, the V gene TRBV10-3; 7 nucleotides match TRBD1. The CDR3 totals 18 residues. V shed 0 bases and J 7 bases; nucleotides not matched to a gene: 15. The germline V gene encodes CDR1 ENHRY and CDR2 SYGVKD. CDR3 residues: CAISESPPGQRSGNEQFF. The CDR3 DNA follows: TGTGCCATCAGTGAGTCGCCCCCGGGACAGAGATCCGGGAATGAGCAGTTCTTC.

V and J are TRBV4-3 and TRBJ1-6; 8 bases line up with TRBD1. This CDR3 has 18 residues. Germline V gene lookup returns CDR1 LGHNA and CDR2 YSLEER. The J segment lost 0 bases and the V segment lost 0 bases, leaving 4 bases of the junction unmatched. The CDR3 sequence: CASSQDRGQSSYNSPLHF. The CDR3 region has the DNA TGCGCCAGCAGCCAAGACAGGGGGCAGAGCTCCTATAATTCACCCCTCCACTTT.

This clone came up a few times. This chain uses TRBV19 with TRBJ1-4, with TRBD1 as a possible D gene (5 bases). Trimming shortened V by 7 bases and J by 8 bases, and 17 bases separated the two germline ends. The V gene's germline CDR1 is LNHDA and CDR2 SQIVND (reference sequence). The CDR3 totals 14 residues. This CDR3 reads CASNPRGGWEKLFF. CDR3 nucleotide sequence: TGTGCCAGTAACCCCCGCGGGGGATGGGAAAAACTGTTTTTT. Full variable domain (outside the CDR3, taken from reference TRBV19 and TRBJ1-4): DGGITQSPKYLFRKEGQNVTLSCEQNLNHDAMYWYRQDPGQGLRLIYYSQIVNDFQKGDIAEGYSVSREKKESFPLTVTSAQKNPTAFYLCASNPRGGWEKLFFGSGTQLSVL.